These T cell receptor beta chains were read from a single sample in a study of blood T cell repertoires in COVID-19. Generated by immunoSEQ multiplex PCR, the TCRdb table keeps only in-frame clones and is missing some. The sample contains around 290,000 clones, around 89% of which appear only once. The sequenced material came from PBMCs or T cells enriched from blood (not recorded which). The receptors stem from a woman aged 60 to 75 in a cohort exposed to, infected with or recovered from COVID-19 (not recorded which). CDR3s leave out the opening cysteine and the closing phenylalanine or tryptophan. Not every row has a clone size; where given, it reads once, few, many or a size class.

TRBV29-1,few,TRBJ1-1,SVGGTGDDTEAF
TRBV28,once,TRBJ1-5,ASKRTDSNQPQH
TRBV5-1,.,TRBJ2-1,ASSLGGNVYNEQF
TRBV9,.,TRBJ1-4,ASSVEGGGEKLF
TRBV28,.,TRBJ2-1,ATLVGGSGRNEQF
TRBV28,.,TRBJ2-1,ASSLSSGRRNEQF
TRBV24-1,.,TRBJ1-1,ATSDPGLTGKAF
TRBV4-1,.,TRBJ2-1,ASSQEKWTGMGNEQF
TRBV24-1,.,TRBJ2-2,ATSGLGQGNTGELF
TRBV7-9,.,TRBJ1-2,ASTWGQRPNYGYT
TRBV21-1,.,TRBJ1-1,ASTGRASTEAF
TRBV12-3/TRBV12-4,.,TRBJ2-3,ASSLSFVDTQY
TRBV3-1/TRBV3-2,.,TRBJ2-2,ASHSGGSTGELF
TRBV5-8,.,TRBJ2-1,ASSVGVSYNEQF
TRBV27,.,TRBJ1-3,ASRVTGEAGNTIY
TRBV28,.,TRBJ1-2,ASRSADGQVYGYT
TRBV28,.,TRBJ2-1,ASSLMREGRDEQF
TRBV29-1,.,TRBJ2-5,SAGQGRGETQY
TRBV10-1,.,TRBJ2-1,ASSLSRGILQF
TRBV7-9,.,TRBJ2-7,ASSSTSGRAALTYEQY
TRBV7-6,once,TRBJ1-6,ASSSRQNSPLH
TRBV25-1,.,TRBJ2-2,ASSEFRGDAGELF
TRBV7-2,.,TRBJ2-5,ASSSQGAAETQY
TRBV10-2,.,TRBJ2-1,ATLGTSHNEQF
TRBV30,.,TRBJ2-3,ASGAGPTDTQY
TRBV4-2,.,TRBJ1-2,ASSQGVTTGNYGYT
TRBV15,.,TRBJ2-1,ATSRNPVNNEQF
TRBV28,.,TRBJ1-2,ASSTYRGPMNYGYT
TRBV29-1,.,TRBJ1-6,SVGQGDNSPLH
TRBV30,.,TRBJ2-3,AWTTASADTQY
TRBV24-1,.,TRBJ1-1,ATSGQGDEAF
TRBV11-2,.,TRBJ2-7,ASSLRRDRVNDEQY
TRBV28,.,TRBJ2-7,ASSRTTPGQGRRH
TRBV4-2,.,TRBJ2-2,ASSQEMASGRNTGELF
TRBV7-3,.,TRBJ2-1,ASSLTGSYNEQF
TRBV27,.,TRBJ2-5,ASSSPLKQGMY
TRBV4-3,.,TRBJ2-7,ASSQVAVDRTYEQY
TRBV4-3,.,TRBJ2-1,ASSQVGAAGLPNEQF
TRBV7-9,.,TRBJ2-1,ASSERLAGGNEQF
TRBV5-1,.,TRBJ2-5,ASSRLGGETQY
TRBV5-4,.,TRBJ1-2,ASSSGGQTDYGYT
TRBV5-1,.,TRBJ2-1,ASSTPDRGVSYNEQF
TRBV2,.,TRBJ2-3,ASRLLTDTQY
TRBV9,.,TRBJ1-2,ASSVSSGTLLYGYT
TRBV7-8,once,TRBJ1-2,ASSSRDMHNYGYT
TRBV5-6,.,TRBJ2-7,ASSRRTGTKGSYEQY
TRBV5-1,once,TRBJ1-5,ASSAGTGDQPQH
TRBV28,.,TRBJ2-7,ASSLGTVYEQY
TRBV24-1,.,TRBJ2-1,ATSDFAGASYNEQF
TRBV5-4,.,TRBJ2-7,ASNPGTSGSYEQY
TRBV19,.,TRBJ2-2,ASSPSGRAGELF
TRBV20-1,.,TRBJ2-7,SASGDSLEYEQY
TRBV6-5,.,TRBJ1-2,ASGQGTNYGYT
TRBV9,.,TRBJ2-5,ASSEGSGLAVKFQY
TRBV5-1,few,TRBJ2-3,ASSLGQSTDTQY
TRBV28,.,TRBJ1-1,ASTSTGRREAGGAF